The source of this T cell receptor beta chain is a study of OX40 agonist ivuxolimab in advanced cancers. Some clones are missing from TCRdb's copy, which holds only in-frame ones; the method was immunoSEQ multiplex PCR. Among just under 65,000 clones listed, roughly 89% were seen once. This clone was detected once. Its antigen is not known. The germline V gene encodes CDR1 MDHEN and CDR2 SYDVKM. V was trimmed by 5 bases and J by 8 bases, leaving 6 bases between them. The CDR3 totals 10 residues. At baseline, cycle 4 day 1, and cycle 7 day 1, blood was sampled. Study-wide points: Dosing at 0.1 to 3.0 mg/kg was accompanied by clonal expansion of CD4+ and CD8+ blood T cells by week 6. Normalized expansion of T-cell clones was also low for some nonresponders. Near-lowest levels of clonal expansion characterized partial responders at 0.1-3.0 mg/kg.

The receptor was derived from an adult with an advanced solid tumor such as melanoma, head and neck, liver or kidney cancer. The chain uses TRBV28 and TRBJ1-2; D is ambiguous. Sequenced here: CD4+ or CD8+ T cells sorted from blood, sampled in a trial of the OX40 agonist ivuxolimab. This chain's CDR3 is CASSQTGYTF. CDR3 nucleotides: TGTGCCAGCAGTCAGACAGGCTACACCTTC.